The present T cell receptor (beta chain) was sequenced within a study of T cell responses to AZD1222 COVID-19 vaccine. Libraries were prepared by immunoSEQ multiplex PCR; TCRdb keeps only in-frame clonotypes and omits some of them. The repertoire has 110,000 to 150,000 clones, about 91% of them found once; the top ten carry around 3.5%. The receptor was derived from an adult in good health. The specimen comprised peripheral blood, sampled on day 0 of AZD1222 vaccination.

CDR3 amino acids: CASSLAHLNQPQHF. CDR3 bases: TGTGCCAGCAGCTTAGCTCACCTCAATCAGCCCCAGCATTTT. This chain connects TRBV7-6 to TRBJ1-5; D unresolved. This CDR3 contains 14 residues. The V end was cut by 0 bases, the J end by 3 bases, with 6 bases between. The V gene's germline CDR1 is SGHVS and CDR2 FNYEAQ.